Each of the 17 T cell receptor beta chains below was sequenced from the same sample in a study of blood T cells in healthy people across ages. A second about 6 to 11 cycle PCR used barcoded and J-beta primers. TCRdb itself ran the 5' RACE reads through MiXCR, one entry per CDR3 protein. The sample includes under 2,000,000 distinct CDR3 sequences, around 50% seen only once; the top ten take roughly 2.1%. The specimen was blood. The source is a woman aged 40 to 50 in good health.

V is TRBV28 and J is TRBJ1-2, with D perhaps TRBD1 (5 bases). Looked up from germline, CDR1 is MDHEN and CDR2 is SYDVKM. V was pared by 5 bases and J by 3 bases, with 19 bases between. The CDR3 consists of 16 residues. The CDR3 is CASSPIGTGTYYGYTF. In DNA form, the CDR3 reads TGTGCCAGCAGTCCAATCGGGACGGGGACCTACTATGGCTACACCTTC.

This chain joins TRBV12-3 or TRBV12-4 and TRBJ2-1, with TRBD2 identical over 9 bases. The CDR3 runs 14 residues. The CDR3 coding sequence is TGTGCGGCGGGGGGGCCCTCTATGTACAATGAGCAGTTCTTC. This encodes CAAGGPSMYNEQFF.

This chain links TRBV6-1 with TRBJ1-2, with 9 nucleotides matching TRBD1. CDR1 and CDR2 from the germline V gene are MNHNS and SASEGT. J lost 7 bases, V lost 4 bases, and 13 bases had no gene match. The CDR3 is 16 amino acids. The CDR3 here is CASSGMGTGLVRGYTF. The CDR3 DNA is TGTGCCAGCAGTGGGATGGGGACAGGGTTAGTACGTGGCTACACCTTC.

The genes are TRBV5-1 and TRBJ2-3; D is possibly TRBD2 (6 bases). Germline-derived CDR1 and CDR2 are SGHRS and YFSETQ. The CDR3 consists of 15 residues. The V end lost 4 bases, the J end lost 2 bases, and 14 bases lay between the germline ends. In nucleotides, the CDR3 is TGCGCCAGCAGCCCGGGACTCGGAATCACAGATACGCAGTATTTT. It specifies CASSPGLGITDTQYF.

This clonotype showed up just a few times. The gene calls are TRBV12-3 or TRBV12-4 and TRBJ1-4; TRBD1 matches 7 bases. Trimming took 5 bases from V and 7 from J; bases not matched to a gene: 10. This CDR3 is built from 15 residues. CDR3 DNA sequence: TGTGCCAGCAGTCCGCTGAGACAGGGAAGTGAAAAACTGTTTTTT. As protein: CASSPLRQGSEKLFF.

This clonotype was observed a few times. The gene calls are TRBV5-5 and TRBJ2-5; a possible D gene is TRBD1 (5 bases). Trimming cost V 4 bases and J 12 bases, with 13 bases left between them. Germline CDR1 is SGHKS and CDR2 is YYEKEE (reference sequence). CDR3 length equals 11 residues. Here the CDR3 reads CASSGQVQEYF. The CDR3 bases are TGTGCCAGCAGCGGACAAGTTCAGGAGTACTTC.

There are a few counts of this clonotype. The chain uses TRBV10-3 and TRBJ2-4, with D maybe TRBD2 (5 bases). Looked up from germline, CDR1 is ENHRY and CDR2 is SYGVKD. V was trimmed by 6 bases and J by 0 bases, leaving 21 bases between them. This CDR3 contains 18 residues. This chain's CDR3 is CAIREPAAQHLAKNIQYF. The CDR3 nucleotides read TGTGCCATCAGGGAACCAGCGGCGCAACATCTAGCCAAAAACATTCAGTACTTC.

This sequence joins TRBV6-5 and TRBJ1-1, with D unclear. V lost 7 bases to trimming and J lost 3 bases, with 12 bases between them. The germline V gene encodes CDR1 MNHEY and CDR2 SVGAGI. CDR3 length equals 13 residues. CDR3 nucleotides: TGTGCCAGCACGAAACGTGGGGACACTGAAGCTTTCTTT. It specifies CASTKRGDTEAFF.

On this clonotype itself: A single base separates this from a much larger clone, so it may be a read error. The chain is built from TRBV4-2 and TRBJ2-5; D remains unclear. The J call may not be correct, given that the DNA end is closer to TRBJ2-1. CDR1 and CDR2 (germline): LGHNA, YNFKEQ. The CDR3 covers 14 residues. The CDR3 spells CASSQKAGQETQFF. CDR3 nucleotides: TGTGCCAGCAGCCAAAAGGCCGGCCAAGAGACCCAGTTCTTC.

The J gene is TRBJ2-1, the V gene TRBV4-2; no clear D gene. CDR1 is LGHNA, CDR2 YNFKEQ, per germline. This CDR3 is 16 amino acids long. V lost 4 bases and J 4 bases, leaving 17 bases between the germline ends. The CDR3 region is CASSPHRANYYNEQFF. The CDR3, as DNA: TGTGCCAGCAGCCCACACCGGGCCAATTATTACAATGAGCAGTTCTTC.

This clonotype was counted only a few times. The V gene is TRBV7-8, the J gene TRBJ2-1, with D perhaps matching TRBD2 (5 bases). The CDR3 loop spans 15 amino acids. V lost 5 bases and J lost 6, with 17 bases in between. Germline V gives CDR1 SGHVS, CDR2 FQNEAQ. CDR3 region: CASSEVLPRVNEQFF. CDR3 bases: TGTGCCAGCAGCGAGGTCCTGCCGAGGGTCAATGAGCAGTTCTTC.

For the CDR3, the DNA is TGTGCCAGCAGCAAGCCCCTCGTCGGGACTGAAGCTTTCTTT. Translating it yields CASSKPLVGTEAFF. This chain joins TRBV21-1 and TRBJ1-1; the table gives TRBD1 as D, unverified against the DNA. TRBV21-1 is labeled a pseudogene. The CDR3 is 14 amino acids.

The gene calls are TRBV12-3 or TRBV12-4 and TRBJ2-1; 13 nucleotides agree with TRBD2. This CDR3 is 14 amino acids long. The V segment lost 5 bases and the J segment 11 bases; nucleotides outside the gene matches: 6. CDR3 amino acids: CASSLGLAGVKQFF. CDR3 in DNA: TGTGCCAGCAGTCTCGGACTAGCGGGGGTTAAGCAGTTCTTC.

The CDR3 is CASSPNLAGGPATGELFF. The CDR3 DNA sequence: TGCGCCAGCAGCCCTAACCTAGCGGGGGGGCCGGCCACCGGGGAGCTGTTTTTT. The rearrangement links TRBV4-3 to TRBJ2-2, with TRBD2 matching 12 bases. CDR3 size: 18 residues. Germline lookup yields CDR1 LGHNA and CDR2 YSLEER. The V gene end was trimmed by 4 bases and the J gene end by 4 bases; junction bases not matched to a gene: 10.

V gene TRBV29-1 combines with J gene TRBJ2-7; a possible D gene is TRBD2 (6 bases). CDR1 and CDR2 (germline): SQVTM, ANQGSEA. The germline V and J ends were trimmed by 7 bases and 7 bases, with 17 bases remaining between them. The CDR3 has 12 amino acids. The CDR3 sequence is CSALDAGNEQYF. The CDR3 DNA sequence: TGCAGCGCCTTAGACGCGGGAAATGAGCAGTACTTC.

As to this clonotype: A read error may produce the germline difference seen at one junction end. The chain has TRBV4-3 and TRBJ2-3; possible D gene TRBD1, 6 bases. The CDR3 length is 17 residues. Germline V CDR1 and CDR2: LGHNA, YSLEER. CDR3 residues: CVSSQRTAPTSTDTQYF. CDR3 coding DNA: TGCGTCAGCAGCCAACGGACAGCTCCTACTAGCACAGATACGCAGTATTTT.

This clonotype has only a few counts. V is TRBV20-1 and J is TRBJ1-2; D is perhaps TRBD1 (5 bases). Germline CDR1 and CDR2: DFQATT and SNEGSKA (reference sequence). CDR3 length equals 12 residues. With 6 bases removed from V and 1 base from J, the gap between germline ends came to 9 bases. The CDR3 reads CSAGTDNYGYTF. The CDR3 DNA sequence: TGCAGTGCCGGGACGGATAACTATGGCTACACCTTC.